The entry below gives a single T cell receptor beta chain sequence along with its context. Clones were sequenced by immunoSEQ multiplex PCR, and TCRdb holds only the in-frame ones, with some missing. The sample holds approximately 220,000 clones; about nine tenths are singletons and the top ten take less than 4.5%. V lost 2 bases to trimming and J lost 0 bases, with 14 bases between them. The V gene's germline CDR1 is MNHEY and CDR2 SVGAGI. The CDR3 extends over 16 amino acids. This entry comes from a study of blood T cell repertoires in COVID-19. Study at large: From the United States, Italy and Spain came samples of acute and convalescent COVID-19.

Source material: peripheral blood. V is TRBV6-5 and J is TRBJ2-7, with D possibly being TRBD1 (6 bases). The source is a man in his fifties with acute or convalescent COVID-19. CDR3: CASSYIRTANSYEQYF. The CDR3 DNA reads TGTGCCAGCAGTTACATCCGGACAGCAAACTCCTACGAGCAGTACTTC.